One sample yielded the 17 T cell receptor beta chains listed below, sequenced in a study of CXCR3-negative and CXCR3-positive naive CD8 T cells. Notes on the study in general: More hydrophobic TRB CDR3s occurred in CXCR3-positive than in CXCR3-negative naive cells.

Their antigens are not known. TRB cDNA was prepared as libraries by UMI-labeled 5' RACE. TCRdb reworked the 5' RACE reads into one entry per CDR3 protein, no DNA. The sample includes some 60,000 distinct CDR3 sequences. The sequenced sample consisted of naive CXCR3+ CD8+ T cells from blood. The subset here: CD45RO-CCR7+CD27+CD95- naive CD8+ T cells expressing CXCR3 (TNR3+). All receptors derive from a human donor in good health. Some clones in this sample may be carry-over from other donors' samples.

The V and J genes are TRBV29-1 and TRBJ2-1. Germline V gene data show CDR1 as SQVTM and CDR2 as ANQGSEA. This CDR3 comprises 13 residues. The CDR3 reads CSVEARLSGEQFF.

The rearrangement joins TRBV7-9 to TRBJ2-3. Looked up from germline, CDR1 is SEHNR and CDR2 is FQNEAQ (reference sequence). The length of the CDR3 is 14 residues. The chain's CDR3 is CASTLYEGPDTQYF.

The chain recombines TRBV13 with TRBJ1-3. CDR1 and CDR2 from the germline V gene are PRHDT and FYEKMQ (reference sequence). The CDR3 has 17 residues. Here the CDR3 reads CASSPRGLRISGNTIYF.

The V and J genes are TRBV7-8 and TRBJ2-2; TCRdb lists TRBD2, though no DNA is available to test this call. Germline CDR1 reads SGHVS; CDR2 reads FQNEAQ. This CDR3 has 16 amino acids. The CDR3 spells CASSLGRAPNTGELFF.

V and J are TRBV29-1 and TRBJ1-3; TCRdb proposes TRBD1, but this gene call is untestable without DNA. CDR3 size: 13 residues. Germline values: CDR1 SQVTM, CDR2 ANQGSEA. CDR3: CSTSTGAGNTIYF.

The rearrangement joins TRBV7-8 to TRBJ1-6; the TCRdb call, TRBD1, lacks DNA for checking. This CDR3 contains 16 residues. Per germline, CDR1 SGHVS and CDR2 FQNEAQ. CDR3 sequence reads: CASTLDRFSYNSPLHF.

J is TRBJ2-3 and V is TRBV9. This CDR3 contains 12 residues. CDR1 is SGDLS and CDR2 is YYNGEE in the germline V gene. The chain's CDR3 is CASSVSGDTQYF. The full variable domain, in which reference TRBV9 and TRBJ2-3 provide the parts outside the CDR3, is DSGVTQTPKHLITATGQRVTLRCSPRSGDLSVYWYQQSLDQGLQFLIQYYNGEERAKGNILERFSAQQFPDLHSELNLSSLELGDSALYFCASSVSGDTQYFGPGTRLTVL.

V and J are TRBV7-8 and TRBJ2-1; TCRdb gives TRBD2 as the D gene, but with no DNA this cannot be confirmed. The CDR3 runs 16 residues. CDR1 and CDR2 from the germline V gene are SGHVS and FQNEAQ. CDR3 in amino acids: CASSPFVTGGPNEQFF.

The CDR3 loop reads CASSPPPSKTYEQYF. The gene calls are TRBV13 and TRBJ2-7; lacking DNA, the TRBD1 call made by TCRdb goes unchecked. This CDR3 has 15 amino acids. Germline V CDR1 and CDR2: PRHDT, FYEKMQ (reference sequence).

The genes are TRBV6-5 and TRBJ2-3; the D call of TRBD1 rests on TCRdb alone, since no DNA is present to check it. CDR1 is MNHEY and CDR2 is SVGAGI in the germline V gene. CDR3 length: 14 residues. The CDR3 sequence: CASSSRGGTDTQYF.

The chain is built from TRBV5-8 and TRBJ2-5; TCRdb lists TRBD2, though no DNA is available to test this call. CDR1 is SGHTS and CDR2 is YDEGEE in the germline V gene. The CDR3 length is 16 residues. The CDR3 protein is CASSIGTSGAQETQYF.

The rearrangement uses TRBV6-5 and TRBJ1-5; as DNA is missing, the TRBD1 call by TCRdb cannot be tested. The CDR3 spans 13 residues. Germline CDR1 and CDR2: MNHEY and SVGAGI. CDR3 region: CASSYRGNQPQHF.

The J gene is TRBJ2-1, the V gene TRBV11-1. There are 13 residues in the CDR3. CDR1 and CDR2 from the germline V gene are SGHAT and FQDESV (reference sequence). CDR3: CASSHLGSDEQFF. The full variable domain, with the rest looked up from reference TRBV11-1 and TRBJ2-1, is EAEVAQSPRYKITEKSQAVAFWCDPISGHATLYWYRQILGQGPELLVQFQDESVVDDSQLPKDRFSAERLKGVDSTLKIQPAELGDSAMYLCASSHLGSDEQFFGPGTRLTVL.

This chain uses TRBV15 with TRBJ1-2; TCRdb's D call, TRBD1, is unchecked because there is no DNA. There are 15 residues in the CDR3. The germline V gene has CDR1 LNHNV and CDR2 YYDKDF (reference sequence). The CDR3 loop reads CATYDRGTANYGYTF.

V usage is TRBV24-1 and J usage is TRBJ1-2. The CDR3 covers 11 residues. Germline CDR1 KGHDR, CDR2 SFDVKD. This CDR3 reads CATSEGSGYTF.

J is TRBJ2-3 and V is TRBV23-1; the TCRdb call, TRBD1, lacks DNA for checking. TRBV23-1 is known as an ORF, though its function is uncertain. The CDR3 consists of 16 residues. CDR3 in amino acids: CASSPTRRGQADTQYF.

The CDR3 sequence is CASMKHNQPQHF. The J gene is TRBJ1-5, the V gene TRBV28. This CDR3 comprises 12 residues. Looked up from germline, CDR1 is MDHEN and CDR2 is SYDVKM.